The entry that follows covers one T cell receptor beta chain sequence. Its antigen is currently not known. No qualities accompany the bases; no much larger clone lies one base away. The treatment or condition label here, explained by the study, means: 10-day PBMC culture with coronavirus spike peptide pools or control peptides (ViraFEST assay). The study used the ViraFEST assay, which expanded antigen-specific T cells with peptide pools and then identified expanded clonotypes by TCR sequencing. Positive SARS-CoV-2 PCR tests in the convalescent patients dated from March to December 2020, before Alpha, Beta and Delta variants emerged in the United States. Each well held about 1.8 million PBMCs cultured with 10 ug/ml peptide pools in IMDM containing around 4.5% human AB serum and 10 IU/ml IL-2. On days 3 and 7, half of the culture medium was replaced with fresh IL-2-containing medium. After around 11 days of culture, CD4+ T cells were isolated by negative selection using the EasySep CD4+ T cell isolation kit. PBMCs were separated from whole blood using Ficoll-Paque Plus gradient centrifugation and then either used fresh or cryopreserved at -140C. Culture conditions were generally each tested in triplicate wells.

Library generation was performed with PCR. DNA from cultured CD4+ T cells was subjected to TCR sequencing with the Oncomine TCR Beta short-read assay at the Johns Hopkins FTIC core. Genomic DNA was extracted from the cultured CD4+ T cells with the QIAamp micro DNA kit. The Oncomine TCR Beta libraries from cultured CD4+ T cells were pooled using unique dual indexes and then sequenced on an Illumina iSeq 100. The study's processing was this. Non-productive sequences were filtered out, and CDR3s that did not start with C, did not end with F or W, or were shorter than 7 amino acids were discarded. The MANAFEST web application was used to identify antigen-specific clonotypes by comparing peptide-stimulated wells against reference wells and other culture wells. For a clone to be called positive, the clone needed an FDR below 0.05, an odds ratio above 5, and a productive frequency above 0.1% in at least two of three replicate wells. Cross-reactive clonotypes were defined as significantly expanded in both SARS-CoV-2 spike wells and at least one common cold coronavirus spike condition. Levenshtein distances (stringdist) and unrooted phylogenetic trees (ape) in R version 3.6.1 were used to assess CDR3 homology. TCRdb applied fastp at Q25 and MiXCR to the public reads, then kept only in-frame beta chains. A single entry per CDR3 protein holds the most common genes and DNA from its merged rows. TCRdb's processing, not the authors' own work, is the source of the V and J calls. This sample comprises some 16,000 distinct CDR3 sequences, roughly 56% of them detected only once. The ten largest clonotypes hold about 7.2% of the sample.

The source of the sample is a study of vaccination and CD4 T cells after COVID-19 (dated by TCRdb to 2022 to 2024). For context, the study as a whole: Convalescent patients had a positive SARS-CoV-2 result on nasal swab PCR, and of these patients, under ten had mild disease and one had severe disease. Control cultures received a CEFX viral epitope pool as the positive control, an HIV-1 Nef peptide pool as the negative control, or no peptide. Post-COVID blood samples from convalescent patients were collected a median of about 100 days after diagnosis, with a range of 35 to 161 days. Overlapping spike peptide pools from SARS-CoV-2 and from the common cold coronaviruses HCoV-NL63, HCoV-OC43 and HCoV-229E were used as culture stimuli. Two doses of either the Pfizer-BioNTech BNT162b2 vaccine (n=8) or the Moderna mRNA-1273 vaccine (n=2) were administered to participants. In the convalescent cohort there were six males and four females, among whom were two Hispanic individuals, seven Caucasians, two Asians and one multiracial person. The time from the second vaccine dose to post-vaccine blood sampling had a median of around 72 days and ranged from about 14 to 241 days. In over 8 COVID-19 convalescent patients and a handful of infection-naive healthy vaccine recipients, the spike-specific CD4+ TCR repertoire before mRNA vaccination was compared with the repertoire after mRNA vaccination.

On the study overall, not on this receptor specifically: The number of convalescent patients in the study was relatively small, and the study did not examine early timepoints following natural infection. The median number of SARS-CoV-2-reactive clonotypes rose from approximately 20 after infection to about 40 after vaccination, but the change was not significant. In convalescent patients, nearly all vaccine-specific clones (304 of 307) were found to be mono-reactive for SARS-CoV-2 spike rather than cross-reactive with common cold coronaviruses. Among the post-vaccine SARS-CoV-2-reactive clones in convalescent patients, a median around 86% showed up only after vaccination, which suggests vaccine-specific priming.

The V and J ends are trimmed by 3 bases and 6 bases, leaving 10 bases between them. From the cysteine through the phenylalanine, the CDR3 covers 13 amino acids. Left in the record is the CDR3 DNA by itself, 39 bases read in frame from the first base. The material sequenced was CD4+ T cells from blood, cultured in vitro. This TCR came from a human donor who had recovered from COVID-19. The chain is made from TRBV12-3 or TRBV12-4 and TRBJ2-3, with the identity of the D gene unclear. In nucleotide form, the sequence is TGTGCCAGCAGTTTCCCCTCCCTGGATACGCAGTATTTT. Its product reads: CASSFPSLDTQYF.